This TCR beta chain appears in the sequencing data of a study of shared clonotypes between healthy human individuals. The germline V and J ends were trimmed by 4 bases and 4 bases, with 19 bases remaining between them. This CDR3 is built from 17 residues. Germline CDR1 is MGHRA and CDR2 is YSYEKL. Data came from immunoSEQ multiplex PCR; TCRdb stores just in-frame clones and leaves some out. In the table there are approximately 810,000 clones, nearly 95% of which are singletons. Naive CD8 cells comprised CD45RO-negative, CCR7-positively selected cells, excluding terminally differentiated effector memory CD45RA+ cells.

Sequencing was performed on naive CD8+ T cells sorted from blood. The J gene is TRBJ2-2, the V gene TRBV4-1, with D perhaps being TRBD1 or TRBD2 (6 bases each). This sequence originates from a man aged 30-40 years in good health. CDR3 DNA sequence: TGCGCCAGCAGCCTCACCCTTGGAGGGGGTGGCACCGGGGAGCTGTTTTTT. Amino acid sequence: CASSLTLGGGGTGELFF.